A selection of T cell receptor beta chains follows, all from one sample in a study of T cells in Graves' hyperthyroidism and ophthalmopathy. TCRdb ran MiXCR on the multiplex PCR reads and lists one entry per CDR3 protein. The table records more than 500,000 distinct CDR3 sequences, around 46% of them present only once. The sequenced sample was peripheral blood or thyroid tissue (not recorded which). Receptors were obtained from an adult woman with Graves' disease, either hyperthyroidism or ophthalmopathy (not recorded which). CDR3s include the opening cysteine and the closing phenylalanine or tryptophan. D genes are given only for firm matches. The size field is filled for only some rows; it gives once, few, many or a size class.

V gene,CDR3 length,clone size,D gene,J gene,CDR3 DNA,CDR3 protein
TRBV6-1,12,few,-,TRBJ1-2,TGTGCCAGCAGCCGGACAGCATATGGCTACACCTTC,CASSRTAYGYTF
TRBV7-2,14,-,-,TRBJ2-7,TGTGCCAGCAGCTTCCAAGGATGGAAAAACGAGCAGTACTTC,CASSFQGWKNEQYF
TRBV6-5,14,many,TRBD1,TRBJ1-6,TGTGCCAGCAGGCACGGGGACAGGGGAACACCCCTCCACTTT,CASRHGDRGTPLHF
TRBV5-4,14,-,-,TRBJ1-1,TGTGCCAGCAGCTTGGAGGCAGTTCTCACTGAAGCTTTCTTT,CASSLEAVLTEAFF
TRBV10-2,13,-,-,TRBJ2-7,TGCGCCACCGGAGAGGGCCAGACCTACGAGCAGTACTTC,CATGEGQTYEQYF
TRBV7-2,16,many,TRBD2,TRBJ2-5,TGTGCCAGCAGCTTTGGGATGGGAGGGGTCGGAGAGACCCAGTACTTC,CASSFGMGGVGETQYF
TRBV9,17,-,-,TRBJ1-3,TGTGCCAGCAGCGGATCCCGGGACGGGTCCTCTGGAAACACCATATATTTT,CASSGSRDGSSGNTIYF
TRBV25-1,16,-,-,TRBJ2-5,-,CACSARGARETETQYF
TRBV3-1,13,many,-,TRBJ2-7,TGTGCCAGCAGCCAAGACGGCGGGAACGAGCAGTACTTC,CASSQDGGNEQYF
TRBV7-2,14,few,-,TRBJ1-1,TGTGCCAGCAGCTCCCAGAGCAGGGGAAACGAAGCTTTCTTT,CASSSQSRGNEAFF
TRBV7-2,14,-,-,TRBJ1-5,TGTGCCAGTAGTATATCGACAGACAATCAGCCCCAGCATTTT,CASSISTDNQPQHF
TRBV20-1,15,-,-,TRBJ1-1,TGCAGTGCCGGAATCAACGGGAGGGAGAACACTGAAGCTTTCTTT,CSAGINGRENTEAFF
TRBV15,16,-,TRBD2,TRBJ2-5,TGTGCCACCAGCAGTCGACTAGCGGGAGAGGAAGAGACCCAATACTTC,CATSSRLAGEEETQYF
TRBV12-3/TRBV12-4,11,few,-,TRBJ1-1,TGTGCCAGCAGTGTATTATCTGAAGCTTTCTTT,CASSVLSEAFF
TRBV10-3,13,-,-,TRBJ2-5,TGTGCCATTGGAGGGCCGGGGATGGAGACCCAGTACTTC,CAIGGPGMETQYF
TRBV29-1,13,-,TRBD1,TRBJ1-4,TGCGGCGTCCCGGGACAGATCAATGAAAAACTGTTTTTT,CGVPGQINEKLFF
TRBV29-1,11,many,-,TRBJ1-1,TGCAGCGTTGAAGTGAATACTGAAGCTTTCTTT,CSVEVNTEAFF
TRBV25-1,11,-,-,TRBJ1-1,TGTGCTAGTCAGGGTTCCACTGAAGCTTTCTTT,CASQGSTEAFF
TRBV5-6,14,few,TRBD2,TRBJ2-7,TGTGCCAGCAGCGGCGGGACTAGCTACTACGAGCAGTACTTC,CASSGGTSYYEQYF
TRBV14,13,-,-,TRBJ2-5,TGTGCCAGCAGCCAGGGGGTCTCGGGGACCCAGTACTTC,CASSQGVSGTQYF
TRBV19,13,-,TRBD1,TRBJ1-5,TGTGCCAGTAGTCGGCAGGGGGGCGTTGGGCAGCATTTT,CASSRQGGVGQHF
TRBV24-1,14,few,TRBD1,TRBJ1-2,TGTGCCACCAGTGACGACAGGGGCAACTATGGCTACACCTTC,CATSDDRGNYGYTF
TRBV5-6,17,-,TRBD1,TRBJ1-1,TGTGCCAGCAGCCGCACCGGGACAGGGACAGGGAACACTGAAGCTTTCTTT,CASSRTGTGTGNTEAFF
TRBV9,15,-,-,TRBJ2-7,TGTGCCAGCAGCGTAGGCGACACCGCAACCTACGAGCAGTACTTC,CASSVGDTATYEQYF
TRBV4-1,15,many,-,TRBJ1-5,TGCGCCAGCAGCCAAATAGCGGGGAGCAATCAGCCCCAGCATTTT,CASSQIAGSNQPQHF
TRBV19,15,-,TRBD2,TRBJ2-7,TGTGCCAGTAGTATACTCCTAGCGGGGACCTACGAGCAGTACTTC,CASSILLAGTYEQYF
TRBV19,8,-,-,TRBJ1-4,TGTGCCGGTGAAAAACTGTTTTTT,CAGEKLFF
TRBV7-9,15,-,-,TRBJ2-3,TGTGCCAGCAGCCCTGGGGGACGGTACACAGATACGCAGTATTTT,CASSPGGRYTDTQYF
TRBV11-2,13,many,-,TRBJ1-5,TGTGCCAGCAGCTTAGACTGGAATCAGCCCCAGCATTTT,CASSLDWNQPQHF
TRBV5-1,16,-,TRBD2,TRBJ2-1,TGCGCCAGCAGCTCCGGGGAACTAGCGGGAATTGATGAGCAGTTCTTC,CASSSGELAGIDEQFF
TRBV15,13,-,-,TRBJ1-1,TGTGCCACCAGCTGGACTACAAACACTGAAGCTTTCTTT,CATSWTTNTEAFF
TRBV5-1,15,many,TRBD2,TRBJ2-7,TGCGCCAGCACCCCTCGGACTAGCGGTACCTACGAGCAGTACTTC,CASTPRTSGTYEQYF
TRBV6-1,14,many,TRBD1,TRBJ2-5,TGTGCCAGCGGAAGGACAGGGGGCCAAGAGACCCAGTACTTC,CASGRTGGQETQYF
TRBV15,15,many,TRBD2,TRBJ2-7,TGTGCCACCAGCACCCCCAGGACTAGCGAATACGAGCAGTACTTC,CATSTPRTSEYEQYF
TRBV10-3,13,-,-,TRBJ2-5,TGTGCCACCTCCGAGGGGATGATGGAGACCCAGTACTTC,CATSEGMMETQYF
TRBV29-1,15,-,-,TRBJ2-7,TGCAGCGTTGCCCCGGCCTTTCCGAGCTCCTACGAGCAGTACTTC,CSVAPAFPSSYEQYF
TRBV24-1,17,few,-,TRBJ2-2,TGTGCCACCAGTGATTTGCTCTCACAGGGACGAACCGGGGAGCTGTTTTTT,CATSDLLSQGRTGELFF
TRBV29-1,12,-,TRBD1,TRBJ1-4,TGCAGCACCCGGACAGGGAGGGAAAAACTGTTTTTT,CSTRTGREKLFF
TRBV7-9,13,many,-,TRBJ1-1,TGTGCCAGCAGCTTATCTCAAACCACTGAAGCTTTCTTT,CASSLSQTTEAFF
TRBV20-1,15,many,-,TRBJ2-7,TGCAGTGCTAGATCCGTGGGCGGAGATGTAAGCGAGCAGTACTTC,CSARSVGGDVSEQYF
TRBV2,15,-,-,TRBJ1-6,TGTGCCAGCGTTGAGACAGGTCCCTATAATTCACCCCTCCACTTT,CASVETGPYNSPLHF